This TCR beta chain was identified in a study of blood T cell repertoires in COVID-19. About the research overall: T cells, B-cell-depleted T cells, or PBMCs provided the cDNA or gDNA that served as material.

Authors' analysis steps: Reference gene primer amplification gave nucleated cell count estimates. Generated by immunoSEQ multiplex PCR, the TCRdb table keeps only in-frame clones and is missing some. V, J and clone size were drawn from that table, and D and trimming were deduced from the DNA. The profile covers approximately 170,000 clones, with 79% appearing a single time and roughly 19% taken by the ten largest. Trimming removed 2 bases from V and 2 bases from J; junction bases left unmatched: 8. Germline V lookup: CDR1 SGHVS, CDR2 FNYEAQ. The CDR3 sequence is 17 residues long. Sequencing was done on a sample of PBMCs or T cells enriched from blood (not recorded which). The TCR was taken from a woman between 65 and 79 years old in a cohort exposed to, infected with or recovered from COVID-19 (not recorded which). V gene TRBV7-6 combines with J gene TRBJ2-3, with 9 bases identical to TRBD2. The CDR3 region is CASSLSGGTSPTDTQYF. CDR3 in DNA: TGTGCCAGCAGCTTAAGTGGTGGGACTAGCCCCACAGATACGCAGTATTTT.